These 30 T cell receptor beta chains were all obtained from the same sample, sequenced in a study of T-cell memory formation after mild COVID-19. TCRdb re-analysed the 5' RACE reads in MiXCR, keeping a single row per CDR3 protein. The data contain 120,000 to 150,000 distinct CDR3 sequences, more than 13% of them singletons. Input material: PBMCs or a T cell subset sorted from them (not recorded which). Receptors were obtained from an adult woman who had mild COVID-19 (a few samples of this study predate the infection). Cell type and time point are not known.

There are a few counts of this clonotype. The chain uses TRBV12-3 or TRBV12-4 and TRBJ1-1, with D hard to call. The V end was cut by 4 bases, the J end by 4 bases, with 22 bases between. The CDR3 contains 17 residues. CDR3 in DNA: TGTGCCAGCAGTTACACCCTCGGGAGAGGAGCAGCCACTGAAGCTTTCTTT. Translating it yields CASSYTLGRGAATEAFF.

V and J are TRBV20-1 and TRBJ1-1; TRBD1 matches at 7 bases. After removal of 0 bases from V and 4 bases from J, the junction contained 2 bases not matched to a gene. Per the germline V gene, CDR1 is DFQATT and CDR2 is SNEGSKA (reference sequence). This CDR3 has 13 amino acids. The DNA for the CDR3 is TGCAGTGCTAGAGATTACAGGGGCACTGAAGCTTTCTTT. Amino acid sequence: CSARDYRGTEAFF.

This clonotype was counted between two and nine times. The DNA of the CDR3 is TGTGCCAGCAGCCTCCGCGACTGGGAGACCCAGTACTTC. This encodes CASSLRDWETQYF. V gene TRBV11-2 combines with J gene TRBJ2-5; D uncertain. This CDR3 is built from 13 residues. V lost 5 bases and J lost 5, with 12 bases in between. CDR1 is SGHAT, CDR2 FQNNGV, per germline.

A few counts support this clonotype. The V call is TRBV7-8, the J call TRBJ2-7; 8 bases line up with TRBD1. The CDR3 is 14 amino acids. Per germline, CDR1 SGHVS and CDR2 FQNEAQ. J was trimmed by 7 bases and V by 5 bases; bases with no gene match: 10. The CDR3 coding sequence is TGTGCCAGCAGCCCCACGGACAGGGTGGGAGAGCAGTACTTC. It specifies CASSPTDRVGEQYF.

Many counts were recorded for this clonotype. The chain carries TRBV24-1 and TRBJ2-1; 7 bases are shared with TRBD2. The trim removed 0 bases at V and 1 base at J, leaving 8 bases unmatched. The CDR3 consists of 18 residues. Germline CDR1 reads KGHDR; CDR2 reads SFDVKD. The CDR3: CATSDLVRGRASYNEQFF. The CDR3 DNA is TGTGCCACCAGTGATTTGGTTCGAGGGAGGGCATCCTACAATGAGCAGTTCTTC.

The rearrangement links TRBV12-3 or TRBV12-4 to TRBJ2-5, with 8 bases that match TRBD1. V trimming: 3 bases; J trimming: 5 bases; junction bases outside the gene matches: 14. This CDR3 comprises 17 residues. The CDR3 region has the DNA TGTGCCAGCAGTTTCCCCTCTCAGGGGGCAGGGGGGGAGACCCAGTACTTC. Translation: CASSFPSQGAGGETQYF.

This clonotype has more than one count but fewer than ten. The chain is built from TRBV6-2 or TRBV6-3 and TRBJ1-5; D is uncertain. V was cut by 2 bases and J by 5 bases, with 10 bases left in between. From germline, CDR1 is MNHEY and CDR2 SVGEGT. The CDR3 totals 14 residues. The CDR3 nucleotides read TGTGCCAGCAGTTACGCGGGGTCGTATCAGCCCCAGCATTTT. Residues: CASSYAGSYQPQHF.

V is TRBV19 and J is TRBJ1-1; D is unclear. Trimming stripped 6 bases from V and 8 bases from J, with 13 bases between. CDR3 length equals 12 residues. In germline, CDR1 is LNHDA, CDR2 SQIVND (reference sequence). Here the CDR3 reads CASRKDDEEAFF. The CDR3, as DNA: TGTGCCAGTAGGAAAGACGACGAGGAAGCTTTCTTT.

The chain joins TRBV19 to TRBJ2-7; 10 bases are shared with TRBD2. V trimming: 4 bases; J trimming: 5 bases; junction bases outside the gene matches: 2. Germline CDR1 is LNHDA and CDR2 is SQIVND (reference sequence). This CDR3 spans 13 amino acids. The chain's CDR3 is CASSKREGDEQYF. CDR3 DNA: TGTGCCAGTAGTAAGCGGGAGGGCGACGAGCAGTACTTC.

In DNA, the CDR3 is TGTGCCACCAGCAGAGTGGGACTAGCGGGAGTGGATGAGCAGTTCTTC. Translation gives CATSRVGLAGVDEQFF. The V and J genes are TRBV15 and TRBJ2-1; 14 nucleotides align to TRBD2. The CDR3 is 16 amino acids. V shed 1 base and J 8 bases; nucleotides not matched to a gene: 4. Germline V gene sequence: CDR1 LNHNV, CDR2 YYDKDF (reference sequence).

This clonotype was found a few times. The chain has TRBV7-8 and TRBJ2-7; D tentatively fits TRBD1 or TRBD2 (5 bases each). The CDR3 contains 16 residues. With 3 bases removed from V and 0 bases from J, the gap between germline ends came to 15 bases. Per the germline V gene, CDR1 is SGHVS and CDR2 is FQNEAQ. The CDR3 loop is CASSLGVQPSSYEQYF. The CDR3 coding sequence is TGTGCCAGCAGCTTGGGGGTCCAACCGAGCTCCTACGAGCAGTACTTC. The full variable domain, rest sourced from reference TRBV7-8 and TRBJ2-7, is GAGVSQSPRYKVAKRGQDVALRCDPISGHVSLFWYQQALGQGPEFLTYFQNEAQLDKSGLPSDRFFAERPEGSVSTLKIQRTQQEDSAVYLCASSLGVQPSSYEQYFGPGTRLTVT.

J is TRBJ2-4 and V is TRBV7-6, with TRBD2 identical over 7 bases. Trimming took 2 bases from V and 5 from J; bases not matched to a gene: 15. CDR1 is SGHVS, CDR2 FNYEAQ, per germline. The CDR3 covers 18 residues. The CDR3 DNA is TGTGCCAGCAGCTTACAAGCGGGGCACCGCGGCCGCCAAAACATTCAGTACTTC. Its protein product is CASSLQAGHRGRQNIQYF. The variable domain in full, completed from reference TRBV7-6 and TRBJ2-4, reads GAGVSQSPRYKVTKRGQDVALRCDPISGHVSLYWYRQALGQGPEFLTYFNYEAQQDKSGLPNDRFSAERPEGSISTLTIQRTEQRDSAMYRCASSLQAGHRGRQNIQYFGAGTRLSVL.

This sequence joins TRBV24-1 and TRBJ2-7; 10 bases map to TRBD1. This CDR3 region has 12 residues. The J segment lost 2 bases and the V segment lost 12 bases, leaving 3 bases of the junction unmatched. Germline V gene data show CDR1 as KGHDR and CDR2 as SFDVKD. CDR3 DNA sequence: TGTGCCGTCGGGACAGGGGCCTACGAGCAGTACTTC. Protein: CAVGTGAYEQYF.

Ten or more counts support this clonotype. J is TRBJ2-3 and V is TRBV20-1, with 9 bases matching TRBD2. Germline V gene sequence: CDR1 DFQATT, CDR2 SNEGSKA (reference sequence). The junction had 5 bases not matched to a gene; V was cut back by 0 bases and J by 13 bases. This CDR3 spans 12 amino acids. The CDR3 here is CSARDRSGREYF. The CDR3 DNA reads as TGCAGTGCTAGAGACCGTAGCGGGAGAGAGTATTTT.

Only a few counts were recorded for this clonotype. The chain links TRBV7-6 to TRBJ2-3; D unclear. This CDR3 contains 12 residues. V was trimmed by 1 base and J by 10 bases, leaving 9 bases between them. Germline V CDR1 and CDR2: SGHVS, FNYEAQ. The CDR3 coding sequence is TGTGCCAGCAGCTTAGGGGGTTTTGCGCAGTATTTT. It translates to CASSLGGFAQYF. The whole variable domain, remainder taken from reference TRBV7-6 and TRBJ2-3, is GAGVSQSPRYKVTKRGQDVALRCDPISGHVSLYWYRQALGQGPEFLTYFNYEAQQDKSGLPNDRFSAERPEGSISTLTIQRTEQRDSAMYRCASSLGGFAQYFGPGTRLTVL.

In its sample, this clonotype was seen many times. The gene calls are TRBV7-6 and TRBJ2-7, with 8 positions matching TRBD2. Germline values: CDR1 SGHVS, CDR2 FNYEAQ. The CDR3 covers 14 residues. V lost 2 bases to trimming and J lost 0 bases; unmatched junction nucleotides: 0. CDR3: CASSLSGGSYEQYF. The CDR3 nucleotides read TGTGCCAGCAGCTTAAGCGGGGGCTCCTACGAGCAGTACTTC.

This clonotype was observed a handful of times. V usage is TRBV6-4 and J usage is TRBJ2-1; the D gene is possibly TRBD1 (6 bases). Per the germline V gene, CDR1 is MRHNA and CDR2 is SNTAGT. Between the trimmed V and J ends, which lost 6 bases and 7 bases, there was a span of 19 bases. The CDR3 runs to 15 residues. For the CDR3, the DNA is TGTGCCAGCAGCTCTGACAGGAGACCGAGGAATGAGCAGTTCTTC. Protein: CASSSDRRPRNEQFF.

The genes are TRBV12-3 or TRBV12-4 and TRBJ2-5; D gene uncertain. The CDR3 contains 15 residues. Trimming left V 2 bases short and J 4 bases short, with 14 bases between. The CDR3 sequence is CASSLMSRVGETQYF. Written as DNA, the CDR3 is TGTGCCAGCAGTTTAATGAGTCGGGTGGGAGAGACCCAGTACTTC.

The J gene is TRBJ2-1, the V gene TRBV4-2, with 14 bases aligning to TRBD2. The V gene end was trimmed by 4 bases and the J gene end by 6 bases; junction bases not matched to a gene: 5. This CDR3 has 16 residues. Germline-derived CDR1 and CDR2 are LGHNA and YNFKEQ. The CDR3 nucleotides are TGTGCCAGCAGCCCGCTGGGACTAGCGGGAGTCAATGAGCAGTTCTTC. Encoded protein: CASSPLGLAGVNEQFF.

This clonotype was counted between two and nine times. J is TRBJ1-4 and V is TRBV6-5; D call uncertain. Germline lookup yields CDR1 MNHEY and CDR2 SVGAGI. The CDR3 sequence is 18 residues long. Trimming took 2 bases from V and 7 from J, leaving 23 bases between them. The CDR3 coding sequence is TGTGCCAGCAGTTACACCTCCTCCGTGGGCCCCGCCGGTGAAAAACTGTTTTTT. Its translation is CASSYTSSVGPAGEKLFF.

This clonotype has a handful of counts. J is TRBJ1-1 and V is TRBV5-1; 10 nucleotides line up with TRBD1. V dropped 4 bases and J dropped 1; count of bases not matched to a gene: 4. In germline, CDR1 is SGHRS, CDR2 YFSETQ. The CDR3 runs to 15 residues. The CDR3 DNA sequence: TGCGCCAGCAGCCCCGGGACAGGGGCGAACACTGAAGCTTTCTTT. This sequence encodes CASSPGTGANTEAFF.

This sequence joins TRBV20-1 and TRBJ2-7; weak D call: TRBD2 (5 bases). This CDR3 comprises 15 residues. The V end lost 1 base, the J end lost 3 bases, and 16 bases lay between the germline ends. Germline-derived CDR1 and CDR2 are DFQATT and SNEGSKA (reference sequence). Written as DNA, the CDR3 is TGCAGTGCTAGAGTAACTACGGGAAGGGTCTACGAGCAGTACTTC. Residues: CSARVTTGRVYEQYF.

The CDR3 spells CASSQGGIISRAKNIQYF. CDR3 DNA: TGTGCCAGCAGCCAAGGTGGGATTATCTCCCGAGCCAAAAACATTCAGTACTTC. The rearrangement links TRBV14 to TRBJ2-4; no reliable D call. V dropped 1 base and J dropped 0 bases, with 16 bases sitting between them. Per the germline V gene, CDR1 is SGHDN and CDR2 is FVKESK. This CDR3 is 18 amino acids long.

This clonotype was counted a few times. The V and J genes are TRBV11-3 and TRBJ2-2; 8 bases fit TRBD2. V dropped 0 bases and J dropped 0; count of bases not matched to a gene: 6. The CDR3 covers 18 residues. Germline values: CDR1 SGHNT, CDR2 YENEEA. CDR3 loop: CASSLEYQAGANTGELFF. CDR3 bases: TGTGCCAGCAGCTTAGAGTATCAAGCGGGAGCGAACACCGGGGAGCTGTTTTTT. Full variable domain (outside the CDR3, taken from reference TRBV11-3 and TRBJ2-2): EAGVVQSPRYKIIEKKQPVAFWCNPISGHNTLYWYLQNLGQGPELLIRYENEEAVDDSQLPKDRFSAERLKGVDSTLKIQPAELGDSAVYLCASSLEYQAGANTGELFFGEGSRLTVL.

This chain connects TRBV20-1 to TRBJ2-3; TRBD2 matches 15 bases. The CDR3 sequence is 17 residues long. Germline CDR1 DFQATT, CDR2 SNEGSKA (reference sequence). The V segment lost 5 bases and the J segment 2 bases; nucleotides outside the gene matches: 8. In nucleotides, the CDR3 is TGCAGTGCTCCCGGACTAGCGGGAGGGCTCTACACAGATACGCAGTATTTT. Its protein product is CSAPGLAGGLYTDTQYF.

The chain joins TRBV4-1 to TRBJ2-5; TRBD1 matches at 10 bases. Germline V gives CDR1 MGHRA, CDR2 YSYEKL. J was trimmed by 5 bases and V by 3 bases; bases with no gene match: 15. The CDR3 runs 18 residues. CDR3 DNA: TGCGCCAGCAGCCAGGTCTCCCAGACGACAGGGGGCCATGAGACCCAGTACTTC. It translates to CASSQVSQTTGGHETQYF.

V gene TRBV29-1 combines with J gene TRBJ2-5; tentatively, D is TRBD2 (6 bases). V gave up 0 bases and J gave up 0 bases, with 8 bases separating them. The V gene's germline CDR1 is SQVTM and CDR2 ANQGSEA. The CDR3 has 14 residues. CDR3 nucleotides: TGCAGCGTTGAAGAGGCGGGGTACCAAGAGACCCAGTACTTC. Amino acid sequence: CSVEEAGYQETQYF.

The CDR3, as DNA: TGTGCCAGCAGTGAACTGGGCGGTGGCAATCAGCCCCAGCATTTT. This gives the protein CASSELGGGNQPQHF. The J gene is TRBJ1-5, the V gene TRBV6-1; no reliable D call. V lost 2 bases to trimming and J lost 2 bases, with 10 bases between them. Looked up from germline, CDR1 is MNHNS and CDR2 is SASEGT. This CDR3 spans 15 amino acids.

This clonotype was observed a handful of times. The V call is TRBV27, the J call TRBJ1-1; 8 positions agree with TRBD1. Germline V lookup: CDR1 MNHEY, CDR2 SMNVEV (reference sequence). The CDR3 is made up of 14 amino acids. J was trimmed by 4 bases and V by 8 bases; bases with no gene match: 9. The CDR3 loop reads CASGQDRVSTEAFF. CDR3 DNA: TGTGCCAGCGGCCAGGACAGGGTTAGCACTGAAGCTTTCTTT.

The V gene is TRBV5-5, the J gene TRBJ2-7, with 9 nucleotides matching TRBD1. After removal of 4 bases from V and 0 bases from J, the junction contained 5 bases not matched to a gene. The CDR3 has 15 amino acids. Germline assignment: CDR1 SGHKS and CDR2 YYEKEE (reference sequence). As DNA, the CDR3 is TGTGCCAGCAGCATTGGGACAGGGTCCTCCTACGAGCAGTACTTC. It yields the protein CASSIGTGSSYEQYF.